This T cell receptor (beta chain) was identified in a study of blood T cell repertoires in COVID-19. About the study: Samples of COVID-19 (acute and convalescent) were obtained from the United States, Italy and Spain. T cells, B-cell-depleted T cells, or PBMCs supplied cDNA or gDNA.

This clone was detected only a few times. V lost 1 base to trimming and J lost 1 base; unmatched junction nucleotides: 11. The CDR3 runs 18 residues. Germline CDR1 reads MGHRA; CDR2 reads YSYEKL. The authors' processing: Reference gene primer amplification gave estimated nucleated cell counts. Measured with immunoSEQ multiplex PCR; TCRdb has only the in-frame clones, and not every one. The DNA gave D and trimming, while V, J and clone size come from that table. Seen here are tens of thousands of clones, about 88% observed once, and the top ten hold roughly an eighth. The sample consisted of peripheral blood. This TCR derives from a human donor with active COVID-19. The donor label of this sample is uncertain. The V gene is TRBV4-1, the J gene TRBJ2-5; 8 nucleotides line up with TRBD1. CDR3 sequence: CASSQVGRGRLSQETQYF. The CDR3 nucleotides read TGCGCCAGCAGCCAAGTGGGCAGGGGGCGCCTCTCCCAAGAGACCCAGTACTTC.